This TCR beta chain was observed in a study of response to subunit inactivated influenza vaccine. TCRdb processed the RT-PCR reads anew with MiXCR; each CDR3 protein has one entry. The data hold fewer than 600,000 distinct CDR3 sequences, with more than 7% observed a single time. Germline lookup yields CDR1 LGHDT and CDR2 YNNKEL (reference sequence). Unmatched junction bases numbered 11, after V lost 2 bases and J lost 6 bases. CDR3 length: 17 residues. The source is a man aged 45 to 70 who received an inactivated influenza vaccine. The chain recombines TRBV3-1 with TRBJ2-1; TRBD1 aligns across 9 bases. The specimen was PBMCs from blood, collected around 25 months after vaccination. The chain's CDR3 is CASSQPGTGKGRNEQFF. The DNA for the CDR3 is TGTGCCAGCAGCCAACCTGGGACAGGGAAGGGTCGCAATGAGCAGTTCTTC.